This T cell receptor (beta chain) was found in a study of cytomegalovirus exposure and HLA in healthy donors. Vbeta (60) and Jbeta (13) primers were used in the PCR. Original handling: Later, roughly 80 million unique TCR beta chains were counted in an analysis, and about 10 million of them were shared. Libraries were prepared by immunoSEQ multiplex PCR; TCRdb keeps only in-frame clonotypes and omits some of them. The V and J calls and clone size come from that table; D and trimming were worked out from the DNA. The sample yields about 140,000 clones, 66% seen once. The ends lost 3 bases at V and 7 bases at J; junction bases unmatched: 14. CDR1 and CDR2 from the germline V gene are SGHAT and FQDESV (reference sequence). The CDR3 length is 18 residues.

The J gene is TRBJ2-2, the V gene TRBV11-1; 10 nucleotides align to TRBD2. This TCR was recovered from a woman aged 55-75 years in good health and CMV-seronegative. Material for sequencing was PBMCs. The CDR3 loop is CASSFGRSGTSEDGELFF. The CDR3 DNA reads TGTGCCAGCAGCTTCGGCAGATCCGGGACTAGCGAGGACGGGGAGCTGTTTTTT.